The clone carrying this T cell receptor (beta chain) turned up a few times. The antigen is undetermined. These data come from a study of CD8+ T cells in alopecia areata. Overall study results and limits: As there was one nonresponder, how baseline CD8+ expansion relates to response remains uncertain. Among the 100 top clones, expanded CD8+ clones, like scalp clonality, were significantly decreased by tofacitinib.

The treatment was: oral pan-JAK inhibitor, 5-10 mg twice daily. Researchers took lesional scalp punch biopsies and peripheral blood from people who were alopecia areata patients. The V end was cut by 4 bases, the J end by 3 bases, with 13 bases between. The CDR3 is 15 amino acids. Germline V gene data show CDR1 as MNHNS and CDR2 as SASEGT. RNA extraction and reverse transcription yielded cDNA as sequencing template. Some clones are missing from TCRdb's copy, which holds only in-frame ones; the method was immunoSEQ multiplex PCR. This table has about 74,000 clones, around 30% appearing once. The V gene is TRBV6-1, the J gene TRBJ2-4; maybe TRBD1 (6 bases). The clonotype originates from a human donor with alopecia areata. Sequencing used CD8+ T cells sorted from blood, obtained at week 4, from a patient treated with tofacitinib. The DNA for the CDR3 is TGTGCCAGCAGTGGGCTAGGGGGTGACAAAAACATTCAGTACTTC. The encoded protein is CASSGLGGDKNIQYF.